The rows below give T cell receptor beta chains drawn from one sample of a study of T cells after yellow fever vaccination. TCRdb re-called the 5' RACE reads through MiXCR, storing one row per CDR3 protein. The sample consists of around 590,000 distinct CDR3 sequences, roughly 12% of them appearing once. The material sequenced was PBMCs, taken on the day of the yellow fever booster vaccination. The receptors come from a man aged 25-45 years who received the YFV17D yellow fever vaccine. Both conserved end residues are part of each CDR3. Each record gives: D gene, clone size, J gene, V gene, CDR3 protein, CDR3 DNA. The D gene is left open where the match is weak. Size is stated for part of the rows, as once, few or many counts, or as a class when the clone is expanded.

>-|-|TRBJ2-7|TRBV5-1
CASSYKTLAYEQYF
TGCGCCAGCAGCTACAAAACCCTGGCCTACGAGCAGTACTTC
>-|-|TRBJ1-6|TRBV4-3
CASSPRGNSPLHF
TGCGCCAGCAGCCCCCGCGGTAATTCACCCCTCCACTTT
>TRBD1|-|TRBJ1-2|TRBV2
CASSPGTGGFHGYTF
TGTGCCAGCAGTCCGGGGACAGGTGGCTTTCATGGCTACACCTTC
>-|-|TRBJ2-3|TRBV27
CASTQGDTDTQYF
TGTGCCAGCACCCAGGGAGACACAGATACGCAGTATTTT
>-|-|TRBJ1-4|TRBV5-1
CASRERGATNEKLFF
TGCGCCAGCCGGGAGCGGGGAGCAACTAATGAAAAACTGTTTTTT
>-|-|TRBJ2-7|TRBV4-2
CASSQVSPGASDYEQYF
TGTGCCAGCAGCCAAGTCTCCCCGGGGGCGTCAGACTACGAGCAGTACTTC
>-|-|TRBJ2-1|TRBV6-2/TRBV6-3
CASSQEGSLKPFF
TGTGCCAGCAGCCAGGAAGGAAGCCTTAAGCCGTTCTTC
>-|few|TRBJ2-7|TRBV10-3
CAISESLVYEQYF
TGTGCCATCAGTGAGTCTTTGGTTTACGAGCAGTACTTC
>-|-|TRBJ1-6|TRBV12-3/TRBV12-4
CASSTRGDNSPLHF
TGTGCCAGCAGCACCCGGGGCGATAATTCACCCCTCCACTTT
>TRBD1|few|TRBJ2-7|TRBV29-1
CSATDRGGSYEQYF
TGCAGCGCCACGGACAGGGGGGGATCCTACGAGCAGTACTTC
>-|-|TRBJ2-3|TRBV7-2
CASSPYHWRSGSDTQYF
TGTGCCAGCAGCCCCTACCATTGGAGGAGCGGATCAGATACGCAGTATTTT
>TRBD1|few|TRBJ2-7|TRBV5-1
CASSLKGETGQGPYEQYF
TGCGCCAGCAGCTTAAAGGGTGAAACGGGACAGGGACCCTACGAGCAGTACTTC
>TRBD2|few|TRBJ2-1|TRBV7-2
CASSFPGLLYNEQFF
TGTGCCAGCAGCTTCCCGGGACTACTCTACAATGAGCAGTTCTTC
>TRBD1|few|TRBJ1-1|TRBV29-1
CSVDGGTGGTEAFF
TGCAGCGTTGACGGGGGGACAGGGGGCACTGAAGCTTTCTTT
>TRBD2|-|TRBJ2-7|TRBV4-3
CASSLLLAGDVYEQYF
TGCGCCAGCAGCCTACTACTAGCGGGAGATGTCTACGAGCAGTACTTC
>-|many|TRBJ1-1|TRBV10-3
CAISVEGRNTEAFF
TGTGCCATCAGCGTGGAGGGACGGAACACTGAAGCTTTCTTT
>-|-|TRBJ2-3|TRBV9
CASSVGLGSTDTQYF
TGTGCCAGCAGCGTAGGTTTGGGAAGCACAGATACGCAGTATTTT
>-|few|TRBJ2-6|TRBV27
CASSLSGWKGSGANVLTF
TGTGCCAGCAGTTTATCAGGGTGGAAGGGCTCTGGGGCCAACGTCCTGACTTTC